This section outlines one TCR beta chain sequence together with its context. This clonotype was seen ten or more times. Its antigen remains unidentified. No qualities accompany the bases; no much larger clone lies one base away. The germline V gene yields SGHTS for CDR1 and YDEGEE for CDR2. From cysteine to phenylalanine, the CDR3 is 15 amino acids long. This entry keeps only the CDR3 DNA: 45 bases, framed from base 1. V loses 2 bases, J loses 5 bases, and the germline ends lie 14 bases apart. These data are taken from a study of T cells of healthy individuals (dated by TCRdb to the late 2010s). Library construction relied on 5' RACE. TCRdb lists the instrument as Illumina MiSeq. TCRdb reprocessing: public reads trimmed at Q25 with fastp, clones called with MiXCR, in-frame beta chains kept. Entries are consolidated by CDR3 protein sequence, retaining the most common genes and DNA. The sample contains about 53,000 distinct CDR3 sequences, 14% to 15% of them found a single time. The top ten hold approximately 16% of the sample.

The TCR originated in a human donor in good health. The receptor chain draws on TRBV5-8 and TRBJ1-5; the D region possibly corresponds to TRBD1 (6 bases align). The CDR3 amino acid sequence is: CASSFLQGSYQPQHF. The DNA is TGTGCCAGCAGCTTTTTACAGGGCAGCTATCAGCCCCAGCATTTT. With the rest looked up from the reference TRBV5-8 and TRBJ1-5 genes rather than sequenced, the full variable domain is EAGVTQSPTHLIKTRGQQATLRCSPISGHTSVYWYQQALGLGLQFLLWYDEGEERNRGNFPPRFSGRQFPNYSSELNVNALELEDSALYLCASSFLQGSYQPQHFGDGTRLSIL.